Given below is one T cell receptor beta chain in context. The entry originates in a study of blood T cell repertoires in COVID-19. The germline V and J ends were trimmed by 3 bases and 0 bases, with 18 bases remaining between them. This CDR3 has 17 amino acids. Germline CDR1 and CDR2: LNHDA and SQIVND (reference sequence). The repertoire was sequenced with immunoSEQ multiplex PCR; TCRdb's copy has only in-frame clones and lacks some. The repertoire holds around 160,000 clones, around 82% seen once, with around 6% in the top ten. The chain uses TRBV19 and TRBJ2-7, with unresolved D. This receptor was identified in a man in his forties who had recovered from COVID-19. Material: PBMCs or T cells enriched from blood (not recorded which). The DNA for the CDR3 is TGTGCCAGTAGTATTTCCTCTCTTCTAAGTAGCTCCTACGAGCAGTACTTC. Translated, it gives CASSISSLLSSSYEQYF.